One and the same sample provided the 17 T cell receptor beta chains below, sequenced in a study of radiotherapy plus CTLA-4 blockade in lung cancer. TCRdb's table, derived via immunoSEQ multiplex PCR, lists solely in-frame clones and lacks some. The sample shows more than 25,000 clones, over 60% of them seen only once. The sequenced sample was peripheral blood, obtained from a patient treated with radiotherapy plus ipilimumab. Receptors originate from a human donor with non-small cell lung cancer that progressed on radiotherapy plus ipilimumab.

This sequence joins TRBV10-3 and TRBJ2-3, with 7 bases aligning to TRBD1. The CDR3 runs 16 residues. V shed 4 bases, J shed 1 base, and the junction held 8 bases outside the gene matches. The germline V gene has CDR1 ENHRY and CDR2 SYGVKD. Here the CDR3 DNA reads TGTGCCATCAGTGCCCGCCCAGGGGGTGGCACAGATACGCAGTATTTT. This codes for CAISARPGGGTDTQYF.

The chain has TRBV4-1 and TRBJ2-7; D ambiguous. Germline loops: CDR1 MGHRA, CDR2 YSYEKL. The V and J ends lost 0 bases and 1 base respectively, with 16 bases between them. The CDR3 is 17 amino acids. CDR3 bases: TGCGCCAGCAGCCAAGATTTTTTTGACATCACATCCTACGAGCAGTACTTC. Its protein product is CASSQDFFDITSYEQYF.

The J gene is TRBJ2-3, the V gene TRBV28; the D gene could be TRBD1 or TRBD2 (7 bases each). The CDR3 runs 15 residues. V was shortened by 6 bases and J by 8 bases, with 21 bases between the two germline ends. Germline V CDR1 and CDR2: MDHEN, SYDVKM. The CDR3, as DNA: TGTGCCAGCAGCCCCATGTATGCAGGGGGGGGTACGCAGTATTTT. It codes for CASSPMYAGGGTQYF.

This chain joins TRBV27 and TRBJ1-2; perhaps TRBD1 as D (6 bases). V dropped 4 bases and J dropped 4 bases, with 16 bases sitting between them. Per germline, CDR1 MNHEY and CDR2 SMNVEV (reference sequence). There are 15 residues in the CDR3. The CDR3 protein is CASSSLPRDIYGYTF. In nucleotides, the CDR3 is TGTGCCAGCAGTTCCCTACCCCGGGACATCTATGGCTACACCTTC.

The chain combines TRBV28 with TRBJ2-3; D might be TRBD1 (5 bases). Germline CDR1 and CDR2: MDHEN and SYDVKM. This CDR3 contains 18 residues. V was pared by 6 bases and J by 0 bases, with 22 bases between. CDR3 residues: CASSPVGSWGPSTDTQYF. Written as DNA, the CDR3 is TGTGCCAGCAGCCCCGTCGGTAGCTGGGGCCCCAGCACAGATACGCAGTATTTT.

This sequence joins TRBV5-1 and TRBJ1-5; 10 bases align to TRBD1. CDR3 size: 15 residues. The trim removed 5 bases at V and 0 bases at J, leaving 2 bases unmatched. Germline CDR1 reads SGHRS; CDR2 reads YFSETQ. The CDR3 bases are TGCGCCAGCAGACGGACAGGGGGTAGCAATCAGCCCCAGCATTTT. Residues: CASRRTGGSNQPQHF.

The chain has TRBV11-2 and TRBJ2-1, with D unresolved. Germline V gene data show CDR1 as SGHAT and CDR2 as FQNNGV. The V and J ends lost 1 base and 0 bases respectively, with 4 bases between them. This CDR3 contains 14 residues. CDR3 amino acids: CASSLASSYNEQFF. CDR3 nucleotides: TGTGCCAGCAGCTTAGCTAGCTCCTACAATGAGCAGTTCTTC.

DNA for the CDR3: TGCGCCAGCAGCCATCCCAGGGGGGGCTATGGCTACACCTTC. Translating gives CASSHPRGGYGYTF. The chain uses TRBV4-1 and TRBJ1-2, with TRBD1 matching 7 bases. This CDR3 contains 14 residues. V shed 3 bases and J 4 bases; nucleotides not matched to a gene: 5. The germline V gene has CDR1 MGHRA and CDR2 YSYEKL.

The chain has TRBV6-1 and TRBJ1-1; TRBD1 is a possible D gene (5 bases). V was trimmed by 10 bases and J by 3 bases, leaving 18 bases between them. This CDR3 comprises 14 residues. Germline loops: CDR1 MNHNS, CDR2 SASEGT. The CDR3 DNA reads TGTGCCACCGGCTCCCGACAGTTGCACACTGAAGCTTTCTTT. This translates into CATGSRQLHTEAFF.

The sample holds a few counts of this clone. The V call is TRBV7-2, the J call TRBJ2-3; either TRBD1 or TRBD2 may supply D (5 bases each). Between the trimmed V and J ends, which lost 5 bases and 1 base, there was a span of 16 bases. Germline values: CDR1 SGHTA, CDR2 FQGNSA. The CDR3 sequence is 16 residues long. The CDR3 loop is CASSLARGSGTDTQYF. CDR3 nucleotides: TGTGCCAGCAGCCTCGCACGGGGCTCCGGCACAGATACGCAGTATTTT.

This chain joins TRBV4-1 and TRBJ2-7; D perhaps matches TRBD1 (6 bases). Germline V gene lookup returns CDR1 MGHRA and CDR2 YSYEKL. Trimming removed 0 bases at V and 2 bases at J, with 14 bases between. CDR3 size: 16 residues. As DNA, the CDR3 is TGCGCCAGCAGCCAAGAGGTAACAGGGCTGACCTACGAGCAGTACTTC. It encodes CASSQEVTGLTYEQYF.

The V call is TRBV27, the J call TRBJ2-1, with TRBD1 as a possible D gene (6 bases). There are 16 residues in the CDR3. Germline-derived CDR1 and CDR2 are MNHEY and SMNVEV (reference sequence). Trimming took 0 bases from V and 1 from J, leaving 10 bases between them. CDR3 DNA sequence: TGTGCCAGCAGTTTATCGGCAGGGGAGTCCTACAATGAGCAGTTCTTC. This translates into CASSLSAGESYNEQFF.

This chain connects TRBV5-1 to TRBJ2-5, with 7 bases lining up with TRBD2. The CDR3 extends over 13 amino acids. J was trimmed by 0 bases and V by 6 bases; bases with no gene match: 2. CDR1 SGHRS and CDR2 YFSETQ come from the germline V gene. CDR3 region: CASTSGDQETQYF. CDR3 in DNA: TGCGCCAGCACGAGCGGGGACCAAGAGACCCAGTACTTC.

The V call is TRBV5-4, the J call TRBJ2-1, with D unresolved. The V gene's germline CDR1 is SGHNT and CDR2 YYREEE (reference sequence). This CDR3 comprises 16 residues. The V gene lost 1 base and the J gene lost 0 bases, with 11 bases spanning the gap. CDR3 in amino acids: CASSLHELSSYNEQFF. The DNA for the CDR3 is TGTGCCAGCAGCTTGCACGAATTAAGCTCCTACAATGAGCAGTTCTTC.

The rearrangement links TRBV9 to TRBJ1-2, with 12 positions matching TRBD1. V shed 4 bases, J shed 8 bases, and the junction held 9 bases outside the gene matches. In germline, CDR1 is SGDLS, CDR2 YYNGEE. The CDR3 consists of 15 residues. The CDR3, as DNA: TGTGCCAGCAGCCCTGGGACAGGGGGCGGATTCGGCTACACCTTC. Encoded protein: CASSPGTGGGFGYTF.

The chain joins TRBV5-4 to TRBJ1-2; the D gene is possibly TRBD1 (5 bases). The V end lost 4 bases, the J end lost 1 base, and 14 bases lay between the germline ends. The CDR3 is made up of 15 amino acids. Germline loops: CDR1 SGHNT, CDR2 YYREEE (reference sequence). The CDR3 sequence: CASSDTIGVNYGYTF. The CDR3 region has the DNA TGTGCCAGCAGCGACACTATAGGGGTTAACTATGGCTACACCTTC. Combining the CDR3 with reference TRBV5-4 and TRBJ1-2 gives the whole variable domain ETGVTQSPTHLIKTRGQQVTLRCSSQSGHNTVSWYQQALGQGPQFIFQYYREEENGRGNFPPRFSGLQFPNYSSELNVNALELDDSALYLCASSDTIGVNYGYTFGSGTRLTVV.

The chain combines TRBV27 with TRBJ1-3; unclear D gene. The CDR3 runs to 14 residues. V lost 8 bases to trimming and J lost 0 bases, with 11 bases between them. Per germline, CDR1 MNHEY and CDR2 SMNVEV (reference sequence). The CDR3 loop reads CASSRGSSGNTIYF. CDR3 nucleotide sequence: TGTGCCAGCTCCAGAGGGAGCTCTGGAAACACCATATATTTT.